One sample yielded the 20 T cell receptor beta chains listed below, sequenced in a study of T cell clones after liver transplantation. The assay was immunoSEQ multiplex PCR, and TCRdb's table has in-frame clones only and misses some. The sample lists 72,000 or so clones; less than 85% were seen once. The sample was CD4+ T cells from blood, taken at the 22-month timepoint. These receptors were taken from a human patient who received a liver transplant. The graft donor may have contributed some T cells.

This chain uses TRBV6-5 with TRBJ2-2; a possible D gene is TRBD1 (6 bases). From germline, CDR1 is MNHEY and CDR2 SVGAGI. V was cut by 2 bases and J by 8 bases, with 12 bases left in between. This CDR3 has 14 residues. CDR3 protein: CASSYRGLAGELFF. CDR3 DNA sequence: TGTGCCAGCAGTTACAGGGGGTTAGCGGGGGAGCTGTTTTTT.

This clone was detected a few times. The CDR3 sequence is CASSVRGTSGTGETQYF. CDR3 DNA: TGTGCCAGCAGCGTCCGGGGGACTAGCGGGACGGGGGAGACCCAGTACTTC. This chain uses TRBV7-2 with TRBJ2-5; 13 nucleotides agree with TRBD2. This CDR3 comprises 17 residues. Germline CDR1 SGHTA, CDR2 FQGNSA. Trimming removed 5 bases from V and 5 bases from J; junction bases left unmatched: 11.

J is TRBJ1-1 and V is TRBV5-4; no reliable D call. Trimming cost V 4 bases and J 5 bases, with 18 bases left between them. The CDR3 length is 15 residues. Per germline, CDR1 SGHNT and CDR2 YYREEE (reference sequence). CDR3 in amino acids: CASSPTDAPGTEAFF. In DNA, the CDR3 is TGTGCCAGCAGCCCTACGGACGCCCCGGGAACTGAAGCTTTCTTT.

V usage is TRBV5-6 and J usage is TRBJ2-1; D gene uncertain. Trimming removed 1 base from V and 7 bases from J, with 15 bases in between. Germline loops: CDR1 SGHDT, CDR2 YYEEEE. CDR3 size: 15 residues. The CDR3 here is CASSLWGSNLNEQFF. In DNA form, the CDR3 reads TGTGCCAGCAGCTTGTGGGGATCGAATCTTAATGAGCAGTTCTTC.

This clone has a single count. The rearrangement joins TRBV12-5 to TRBJ2-1; 9 nucleotides match TRBD2. V shed 4 bases, J shed 9 bases, and the junction held 7 bases outside the gene matches. CDR3 length: 14 residues. The germline V gene has CDR1 LGHNT and CDR2 FRNRAP. CDR3 nucleotide sequence: TGTGCTAGTGGTTCCCGCGGGGGGGTCGGTGAGCAGTTCTTC. Translation gives CASGSRGGVGEQFF.

J is TRBJ1-4 and V is TRBV7-9; a weak D match, TRBD1 (6 bases). Germline values: CDR1 SEHNR, CDR2 FQNEAQ (reference sequence). The V and J ends lost 0 bases and 8 bases respectively, with 16 bases between them. This CDR3 is 16 amino acids long. The CDR3 nucleotides read TGTGCCAGCAGCTTAGCCGGGACAAATCCAGGGGAAAAACTGTTTTTT. It translates to CASSLAGTNPGEKLFF.

This sequence joins TRBV6-6 and TRBJ1-6; TRBD1 aligns across 8 bases. The CDR3 has 14 residues. With V trimmed by 7 bases and J by 12 bases, 11 bases remained unmatched. Looked up from germline, CDR1 is MNHNY and CDR2 is SVGAGI (reference sequence). The CDR3 nucleotides are TGTGCCAGCACTAGACAGGGGCTGGAGTTACCCCTCCACTTT. Translating it yields CASTRQGLELPLHF.

The gene calls are TRBV7-2 and TRBJ2-5; no definite D call. The ends were cut back, 2 bases at V and 0 bases at J, with 16 bases in the middle. Germline-derived CDR1 and CDR2 are SGHTA and FQGNSA. This CDR3 spans 17 amino acids. The CDR3 protein is CASSLTSLRSDQETQYF. DNA for the CDR3: TGTGCCAGCAGCTTAACAAGTCTGAGGTCCGACCAAGAGACCCAGTACTTC.

The rearrangement joins TRBV19 to TRBJ2-3, with D hard to call. Germline lookup yields CDR1 LNHDA and CDR2 SQIVND (reference sequence). The CDR3 has 13 amino acids. The germline V and J ends were trimmed by 6 bases and 3 bases, with 10 bases remaining between them. The CDR3 nucleotides are TGTGCCAGTAGACCGGATACGACAGATACGCAGTATTTT. Translation gives CASRPDTTDTQYF.

This chain uses TRBV19 with TRBJ2-1, with 10 bases identical to TRBD2. The length of the CDR3 is 16 residues. V trimming: 6 bases; J trimming: 7 bases; junction bases outside the gene matches: 12. Per the germline V gene, CDR1 is LNHDA and CDR2 is SQIVND (reference sequence). Written as DNA, the CDR3 is TGTGCCAGTAGGCTAGCGGGAGTTTTCGAGGTTAATGAGCAGTTCTTC. Residues: CASRLAGVFEVNEQFF.

The chain recombines TRBV18 with TRBJ2-3; 10 bases map to TRBD2. Germline loops: CDR1 KGHSH, CDR2 LQKENI. V dropped 5 bases and J dropped 2; count of bases not matched to a gene: 7. The CDR3 is made up of 16 amino acids. The CDR3 loop is CASSSLTSGHTDTQYF. CDR3 sequence (DNA): TGTGCCAGCTCATCTCTGACTAGCGGGCACACAGATACGCAGTATTTT.

The CDR3 nucleotides are TGTGCCAGCAGTGCCGACGGCCAGGGGACAGATACGCAGTATTTT. Protein product: CASSADGQGTDTQYF. V usage is TRBV25-1 and J usage is TRBJ2-3, with D possibly matching TRBD1 (6 bases). CDR3 length: 15 residues. Germline loops: CDR1 MGHDK, CDR2 SYGVNS. V lost 4 bases and J lost 3, with 14 bases in between.

This clone was counted between two and nine times. This chain links TRBV2 with TRBJ1-2; TRBD1 matches 8 bases. The V segment lost 4 bases and the J segment 6 bases; nucleotides outside the gene matches: 10. The CDR3 is made up of 15 amino acids. CDR1 is SNHLY and CDR2 is FYNNEI in the germline V gene. As DNA, the CDR3 is TGTGCCAGCAGTGCCCAGGACAGGGTGAGCCATGGCTACACCTTC. This sequence encodes CASSAQDRVSHGYTF. Full variable domain (rest looked up from reference TRBV2 and TRBJ1-2): EPEVTQTPSHQVTQMGQEVILRCVPISNHLYFYWYRQILGQKVEFLVSFYNNEISEKSEIFDDQFSVERPDGSNFTLKIRSTKLEDSAMYFCASSAQDRVSHGYTFGSGTRLTVV.

This sequence joins TRBV19 and TRBJ1-2, with a possible D match to TRBD1 (6 bases). The V gene lost 9 bases and the J gene lost 4 bases, with 18 bases spanning the gap. CDR3 length: 14 residues. Germline loops: CDR1 LNHDA, CDR2 SQIVND (reference sequence). The CDR3 DNA is TGTGCCAGCCTGGGGCAGGGGCGAAGCTATGGCTACACCTTC. This translates into CASLGQGRSYGYTF.

This clone was observed a few times. CDR3 sequence: CAWSVQGRITEKLFF. The CDR3 DNA follows: TGTGCCTGGAGTGTACAAGGCAGAATTACAGAAAAACTGTTTTTT. The chain employs TRBV30 and TRBJ1-4, with D unresolved. Germline values: CDR1 GTSNPN, CDR2 SVGIG (reference sequence). The CDR3 runs to 15 residues. V gave up 0 bases and J gave up 8 bases, with 16 bases separating them. Full variable domain (missing parts from reference TRBV30 and TRBJ1-4): SQTIHQWPATLVQPVGSPLSLECTVEGTSNPNLYWYRQAAGRGLQLLFYSVGIGQISSEVPQNLSASRPQDRQFILSSKKLLLSDSGFYLCAWSVQGRITEKLFFGSGTQLSVL.

This clone was counted a single time. V is TRBV19 and J is TRBJ2-7, with a tentative D call TRBD2 (6 bases). CDR1 and CDR2 from the germline V gene are LNHDA and SQIVND (reference sequence). Trimming stripped 6 bases from V and 7 bases from J, with 22 bases between. This CDR3 has 15 amino acids. CDR3: CASSRDSGTTEEQYF. CDR3 DNA: TGTGCCAGTAGCCGGGACTCAGGGACGACGGAAGAGCAGTACTTC.

The chain employs TRBV18 and TRBJ2-5; 7 nucleotides line up with TRBD1. Germline values: CDR1 KGHSH, CDR2 LQKENI. The CDR3 has 17 residues. The trim removed 5 bases at V and 2 bases at J, leaving 14 bases unmatched. The CDR3 region has the DNA TGTGCCAGCTCAAGATACCCCGTTACAGGGGCGCAAGAGACCCAGTACTTC. Amino acids: CASSRYPVTGAQETQYF.

This chain joins TRBV6-5 and TRBJ2-1; D is possibly TRBD1 or TRBD2 (5 bases each). Deletions cut 7 bases from V and 2 bases from J, with 9 bases between. CDR3 length: 13 amino acids. The germline CDR1 and CDR2 sequences are MNHEY and SVGAGI. CDR3 nucleotides: TGTGCCAGCACCCCGGGGCCCTACAATGAGCAGTTCTTC. Translating gives CASTPGPYNEQFF.

The chain couples TRBV6-6 to TRBJ2-1, with 12 positions matching TRBD2. Germline V gene data show CDR1 as MNHNY and CDR2 as SVGAGI (reference sequence). CDR3 length equals 14 residues. Trimming removed 10 bases from V and 7 bases from J; junction bases left unmatched: 8. The DNA of the CDR3 is TGTGCCACGCTAGCGGGAGGGAACGCGAATGAGCAGTTCTTC. It codes for CATLAGGNANEQFF.

The chain has TRBV15 and TRBJ2-1; 12 bases match TRBD2. V lost 0 bases and J lost 7; bases outside the gene matches: 7. Germline CDR1 reads LNHNV; CDR2 reads YYDKDF (reference sequence). This CDR3 has 17 amino acids. In nucleotides, the CDR3 is TGTGCCACCAGCAGAGATCGGGAGACTAGCGGGAGAAATGAGCAGTTCTTC. It specifies CATSRDRETSGRNEQFF.